This entry is about one T cell receptor beta chain. The antigen is undetermined. Clones were read by immunoSEQ multiplex PCR, and TCRdb kept only the in-frame ones, dropping some. The sample contains tens of thousands of clones, roughly 93% of which appear only once. These data come from a study of OX40 agonist ivuxolimab in advanced cancers. Study context: Head and neck, renal cell, melanoma or hepatocellular carcinoma were the cancers that dose-escalation patients had.

Study-wide results and limits: Clonal expansion by week 6 occurred in CD4+ and CD8+ blood T cells (at 0.1 to 3.0 mg/kg). Among some nonresponders, normalized T-cell clonal expansion was also low.

In germline, CDR1 is SEHNR, CDR2 FQNEAQ (reference sequence). The CDR3 is 15 amino acids. Trimming pared 5 bases from V and 1 base from J, leaving 15 bases between. The chain employs TRBV7-9 and TRBJ2-7; TRBD2 is a possible D gene (6 bases). Here the sequenced sample was CD4+ or CD8+ T cells sorted from blood, taken in a trial of the OX40 agonist ivuxolimab. The clonotype originates from an adult with an advanced solid tumor such as melanoma, head and neck, liver or kidney cancer. CDR3 nucleotides: TGTGCCAGCAGCCCGCCGGCGGGACGGTCCTACGAGCAGTACTTC. Protein: CASSPPAGRSYEQYF.